This TCR beta chain was sequenced during a study of CD8+ T cells in alopecia areata. Study context: Treated patients were given oral tofacitinib, which was dosed at 5 to 10 mg twice daily.

Treatment here: oral pan-JAK inhibitor, 5-10 mg twice daily. With regard to this clone: No antigen is known for it.

Once RNA had been extracted, it was reverse transcribed into cDNA to act as the sequencing template. Some clones are missing from TCRdb's copy, which holds only in-frame ones; the method was immunoSEQ multiplex PCR. The sample yields some 170,000 clones, approximately 55% seen once. Findings and limits, study-wide: Having one nonresponder leaves uncertain how baseline CD8+ expansion relates to response.

V shed 0 bases and J shed 6 bases, with 6 bases lying between them. There are 14 residues in the CDR3. Germline V gene data show CDR1 as LGHNA and CDR2 as YSLEER. The sequencing here drew on CD8+ T cells sorted from blood, taken at week 24, from a patient treated with tofacitinib. This clonotype was sampled from a human donor with alopecia areata. This chain joins TRBV4-3 and TRBJ1-6; D is uncertain. This CDR3 is CASSQDTGNSPLHF. CDR3 nucleotide sequence: TGCGCCAGCAGCCAAGATACTGGTAATTCACCCCTCCACTTT.